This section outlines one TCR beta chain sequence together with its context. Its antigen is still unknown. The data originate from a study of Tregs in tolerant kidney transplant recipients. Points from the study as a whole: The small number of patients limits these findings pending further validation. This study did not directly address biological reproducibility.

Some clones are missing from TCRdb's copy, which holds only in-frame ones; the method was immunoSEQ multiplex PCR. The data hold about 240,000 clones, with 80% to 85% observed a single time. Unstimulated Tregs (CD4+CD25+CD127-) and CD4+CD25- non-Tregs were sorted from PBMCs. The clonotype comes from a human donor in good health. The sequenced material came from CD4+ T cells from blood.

The CDR3 DNA is TGTGCCAGCCGGACAGGAGACCGTGAAGCTTTCTTT. This translates into CASRTGDREAFF. The chain employs TRBV6-5 and TRBJ1-1, with TRBD1 matching over 7 bases. Germline CDR1 reads MNHEY; CDR2 reads SVGAGI. V lost 8 bases to trimming and J lost 7 bases; unmatched junction nucleotides: 7. The CDR3 has 12 residues.